The 2 T cell receptor beta chains below were found in one sample sequenced in a study of blood T cell repertoires in COVID-19. Method: immunoSEQ multiplex PCR; TCRdb's copy keeps in-frame clones and lacks some. The sample lists about 110,000 clones, more than 80% occurring once. Sequenced input: peripheral blood. These TCRs come from a woman in her 50s with acute or convalescent COVID-19.

The chain is built from TRBV30 and TRBJ1-4, with 9 bases matching TRBD1. Germline CDR1 and CDR2: GTSNPN and SVGIG (reference sequence). With 4 bases clipped from V and 4 bases from J, the junction kept 16 bases outside the gene matches. The length of the CDR3 is 18 residues. CDR3 residues: CAWKRGTGKIMGNEKLFF. The CDR3 DNA reads as TGTGCCTGGAAACGGGGGACAGGGAAAATCATGGGTAATGAAAAACTGTTTTTT.

This chain uses TRBV4-3 with TRBJ1-3; D not resolved. CDR1 is LGHNA, CDR2 YSLEER, per germline. The CDR3 runs to 17 residues. Trimming removed 1 base at V and 0 bases at J, with 13 bases between. The CDR3, as DNA: TGCGCCAGCAGCCAAGCTTTCCGGGGAAGCTCTGGAAACACCATATATTTT. Translation gives CASSQAFRGSSGNTIYF.